The T cell receptor beta chain described here comes from a study of molecular identifiers for immune sequencing clone quantification. Study information: Five aliquots were made in replicates from the RNA of 20,000 or 100,000 naive CD8 cells, and four were sequenced.

This CDR3 has 14 amino acids. Germline V gene sequence: CDR1 DFQATT, CDR2 SNEGSKA (reference sequence). After removal of 3 bases from V and 2 bases from J, the junction contained 6 bases not matched to a gene. TCRdb ran MiXCR on the PCR reads and lists one entry per CDR3 protein. The table lists around 320,000 distinct CDR3 sequences, under 25% of them singletons. The rearrangement joins TRBV20-1 to TRBJ2-5; 7 nucleotides agree with TRBD1. Source material: naive CD8+ T cells from blood, with Jurkat cell RNA spiked in. Stated subset: FACS-sorted CD8+CD4-CCR7+CD45RA+ naive T cells. This TCR derives from a human donor in good health. Some libraries in this study had Jurkat cell RNA spiked in. The DNA of the CDR3 is TGCAGTGCTAGCGGGACAGACCCTCAAGAGACCCAGTACTTC. Residues: CSASGTDPQETQYF.